Below, 27 T cell receptor beta chains from the same sample are listed, as sequenced in a study of beta chain features in type 1 diabetes. Every isolated RNA sample was fully reverse transcribed, so sequencing captured expressed TCRB transcripts. The table came from immunoSEQ multiplex PCR; TCRdb's copy has only in-frame clones and leaves some out. The sample lists some 160,000 clones, approximately 9.9% occurring once. Sequencing was carried out using central memory CD4+ T cells from blood. The receptors were sampled from a woman aged 18-29 years in good health.

This clone occurred a few times. The chain is built from TRBV7-2 and TRBJ1-2; D gene unclear. Trimming removed 1 base from V and 4 bases from J, with 10 bases in between. The CDR3 has 14 amino acids. The V gene's germline CDR1 is SGHTA and CDR2 FQGNSA. The CDR3 sequence is CASSLGTGFYGYTF. In DNA form, the CDR3 reads TGTGCCAGCAGCTTAGGCACGGGGTTCTATGGCTACACCTTC.

Here the CDR3 reads CASSYGSVDHSPLHF. The CDR3 DNA is TGTGCCAGCAGTTACGGGAGTGTGGACCATTCACCCCTCCACTTT. The chain is built from TRBV6-6 and TRBJ1-6; D call uncertain. CDR3 length: 15 residues. Germline loops: CDR1 MNHNY, CDR2 SVGAGI (reference sequence). Trimming took off 2 bases at V and 8 bases at J, with 13 bases between the two ends.

This clone was found a few times. This rearrangement joins TRBV25-1 to TRBJ1-3; D possibly corresponds to TRBD1 (5 bases). The CDR3 has 16 residues. Looked up from germline, CDR1 is MGHDK and CDR2 is SYGVNS. Trimming removed 4 bases at V and 4 bases at J, with 17 bases between. The CDR3 DNA sequence: TGTGCCAGCAGTGCCACTTTCCGGGACTTAGGAAACACCATATATTTT. Translated: CASSATFRDLGNTIYF.

This rearrangement joins TRBV15 to TRBJ2-3; TRBD1 matches at 9 bases. V lost 3 bases to trimming and J lost 2 bases; unmatched junction nucleotides: 3. The CDR3 totals 15 residues. Germline V gene sequence: CDR1 LNHNV, CDR2 YYDKDF (reference sequence). In DNA form, the CDR3 reads TGTGCCACCAGCAGGGACAGGGGCGTCACAGATACGCAGTATTTT. Translating gives CATSRDRGVTDTQYF.

The chain couples TRBV14 to TRBJ2-7, with TRBD2 matching over 7 bases. The junction had 7 bases not matched to a gene; V was cut back by 5 bases and J by 6 bases. The CDR3 contains 13 residues. Germline CDR1 reads SGHDN; CDR2 reads FVKESK. The CDR3 sequence is CASSGRREGEQYF. CDR3 in DNA: TGTGCCAGCAGCGGACGGAGGGAGGGCGAGCAGTACTTC.

The rearrangement uses TRBV5-1 and TRBJ1-2, with D hard to call. The V gene lost 2 bases and the J gene lost 3 bases, with 14 bases spanning the gap. The CDR3 sequence is 15 residues long. CDR1 and CDR2 (germline): SGHRS, YFSETQ. CDR3 sequence: CASSLEGYGDYGYTF. DNA for the CDR3: TGCGCCAGCAGCTTAGAAGGGTACGGGGACTATGGCTACACCTTC.

This chain links TRBV29-1 with TRBJ2-1; D unclear. V lost 5 bases, J lost 15 bases, and 17 bases lay in between. The CDR3 contains 11 residues. Germline V CDR1 and CDR2: SQVTM, ANQGSEA. CDR3 sequence (DNA): TGCAGCGTTAGAAGTTGGCGGAGTCTGTTCTTC. Its translation: CSVRSWRSLFF.

This chain connects TRBV9 to TRBJ2-2; 13 nucleotides agree with TRBD2. Germline V gene lookup returns CDR1 SGDLS and CDR2 YYNGEE. V lost 4 bases and J lost 7; bases outside the gene matches: 10. The CDR3 is 17 residues long. CDR3 protein: CASSPRTSGSVSGELFF. The CDR3, as DNA: TGTGCCAGCAGCCCCAGGACTAGCGGGAGTGTGAGCGGGGAGCTGTTTTTT.

This clone has a handful of counts. V is TRBV18 and J is TRBJ1-2; no clear D. The CDR3 runs to 15 residues. Trimming cost V 0 bases and J 2 bases, with 10 bases left between them. CDR1 and CDR2 from the germline V gene are KGHSH and LQKENI. The CDR3 loop reads CASSPPEGGNYGYTF. Written as DNA, the CDR3 is TGTGCCAGCTCACCACCTGAGGGAGGGAACTATGGCTACACCTTC.

CDR3 nucleotide sequence: TGTGCCAGCAGTGGGGGGGGAGGAGGGGTAGTAGCTGGGGCCAACGTCCTGACTTTC. This codes for CASSGGGGGVVAGANVLTF. This rearrangement joins TRBV28 to TRBJ2-6; 7 positions match TRBD2. CDR3 size: 19 residues. The V segment lost 5 bases and the J segment 2 bases; nucleotides outside the gene matches: 15. CDR1 and CDR2 from the germline V gene are MDHEN and SYDVKM.

The chain uses TRBV4-2 and TRBJ2-7, with 15 nucleotides matching TRBD2. Germline V CDR1 and CDR2: LGHNA, YNFKEQ. V lost 3 bases, J lost 6 bases, and 0 bases stayed unmatched. This CDR3 is 14 amino acids long. CDR3 nucleotide sequence: TGTGCCAGCAGCCAGGGACTAGCGGGAGGCGAGCAGTACTTC. Translated: CASSQGLAGGEQYF.

The chain has TRBV6-1 and TRBJ2-3, with TRBD2 matching over 7 bases. The CDR3 is 15 amino acids. V was pared by 3 bases and J by 5 bases, with 8 bases of the junction left unmatched. CDR1 is MNHNS and CDR2 is SASEGT in the germline V gene. In DNA form, the CDR3 reads TGTGCCAGCAGTGAGAGCCTGGGGGGGAGAGATACGCAGTATTTT. Its translation: CASSESLGGRDTQYF.

This clone was observed a few times. This chain uses TRBV15 with TRBJ2-5; D gene uncertain. Germline V CDR1 and CDR2: LNHNV, YYDKDF (reference sequence). Between the trimmed V and J ends, which lost 0 bases and 1 base, there was a span of 6 bases. There are 14 residues in the CDR3. In DNA, the CDR3 is TGTGCCACCAGCAGAGACAGGTTCCAAGAGACCCAGTACTTC. This codes for CATSRDRFQETQYF.

The rearrangement links TRBV6-5 to TRBJ2-7; 9 bases match TRBD1. This CDR3 has 15 amino acids. CDR1 and CDR2 from the germline V gene are MNHEY and SVGAGI. Germline trimming cut 3 bases from V and 1 base from J; bases unmatched to any gene: 4. The CDR3 region is CASSYSGQGSYEQYF. The DNA of the CDR3 is TGTGCCAGCAGTTATTCAGGACAGGGGTCCTACGAGCAGTACTTC.

The V gene is TRBV6-1, the J gene TRBJ1-2; D might be TRBD1 (5 bases). This CDR3 contains 13 residues. The V and J ends lost 0 bases and 3 bases respectively, with 5 bases between them. Germline V gene data show CDR1 as MNHNS and CDR2 as SASEGT. In DNA form, the CDR3 reads TGTGCCAGCAGTGAAGCAGGGGACTATGGCTACACCTTC. It codes for CASSEAGDYGYTF.

The chain uses TRBV7-9 and TRBJ1-1; 10 bases fit TRBD1. V was pared by 1 base and J by 4 bases, with 3 bases of the junction left unmatched. The CDR3 consists of 15 residues. Germline-derived CDR1 and CDR2 are SEHNR and FQNEAQ (reference sequence). CDR3 region: CASSLVRDRGTEAFF. The CDR3 DNA sequence: TGTGCCAGCAGCTTAGTCCGGGACAGGGGCACTGAAGCTTTCTTT.

The rearrangement uses TRBV7-2 and TRBJ2-7; 7 nucleotides match TRBD1. Germline loops: CDR1 SGHTA, CDR2 FQGNSA. V lost 3 bases to trimming and J lost 0 bases; unmatched junction nucleotides: 2. The CDR3 covers 14 residues. The CDR3 DNA sequence: TGTGCCAGCAGCTTGACAGGGAACTCCTACGAGCAGTACTTC. It is translated as CASSLTGNSYEQYF.

This chain connects TRBV5-6 to TRBJ2-2, with D possibly TRBD1 on 6 matching bases. The germline gives CDR1 SGHDT, CDR2 YYEEEE. CDR3 length equals 17 residues. Between the trimmed V and J ends, which lost 1 base and 7 bases, there was a span of 20 bases. CDR3 bases: TGTGCCAGCAGCTTGTTCGGCAGGGGAGTCGAGGACGGGGAGCTGTTTTTT. Translated: CASSLFGRGVEDGELFF.

This clone has a count of ten or more. The rearrangement uses TRBV10-1 and TRBJ2-3; 7 nucleotides align to TRBD2. The V gene's germline CDR1 is WNHNN and CDR2 SYGVQD (reference sequence). Trimming removed 0 bases from V and 0 bases from J; junction bases left unmatched: 0. There are 15 residues in the CDR3. The chain's CDR3 is CASSESSGSTDTQYF. CDR3 in DNA: TGCGCCAGCAGTGAGTCTAGCGGGAGCACAGATACGCAGTATTTT.

The V call is TRBV28, the J call TRBJ1-2; 10 nucleotides agree with TRBD1. This CDR3 has 15 amino acids. The germline V gene encodes CDR1 MDHEN and CDR2 SYDVKM. J gave up 7 bases and V 6 bases, and 11 bases lay outside the gene matches. In nucleotides, the CDR3 is TGTGCCAGCAGCGCGCCGGGACAGGGGAACGGTGGCTACACCTTC. This translates into CASSAPGQGNGGYTF.

This clone occurred a few times. V and J are TRBV30 and TRBJ2-3; the D gene is possibly TRBD1 (5 bases). The CDR3 spans 12 residues. Trimming cost V 2 bases and J 5 bases, with 8 bases left between them. CDR1 and CDR2 (germline): GTSNPN, SVGIG (reference sequence). CDR3: CAWSITGDTQYF. CDR3 sequence (DNA): TGTGCCTGGAGTATCACAGGAGATACGCAGTATTTT.

This chain connects TRBV7-2 to TRBJ1-1, with D maybe TRBD1 (5 bases). The V gene's germline CDR1 is SGHTA and CDR2 FQGNSA. The V gene lost 4 bases and the J gene lost 1 base, with 10 bases spanning the gap. This CDR3 is built from 14 residues. The CDR3 DNA sequence: TGTGCCAGCAGCTGGGACTCCCGGAACACTGAAGCTTTCTTT. This sequence encodes CASSWDSRNTEAFF.

In its sample, this clone was seen a few times. The CDR3 loop is CASSMGRRGARDTEAFF. CDR3 coding DNA: TGTGCCAGTAGTATGGGCCGGCGGGGGGCACGGGACACTGAAGCTTTCTTT. The chain has TRBV19 and TRBJ1-1; tentatively, D is TRBD1 (6 bases). The CDR3 spans 17 residues. Trimming removed 3 bases from V and 3 bases from J, with 20 bases in between. The germline V gene has CDR1 LNHDA and CDR2 SQIVND (reference sequence).

The V call is TRBV5-1, the J call TRBJ1-2; D possibly corresponds to TRBD1 (6 bases). V was cut by 2 bases and J by 8 bases, with 13 bases left in between. Germline V gene lookup returns CDR1 SGHRS and CDR2 YFSETQ. The CDR3 sequence is 13 residues long. CDR3 sequence: CASSFSTGRGYTF. The CDR3 DNA sequence: TGCGCCAGCAGCTTCTCTACAGGGAGAGGCTACACCTTC.

The chain joins TRBV5-1 to TRBJ2-1; 10 positions match TRBD1. Germline-derived CDR1 and CDR2 are SGHRS and YFSETQ. V lost 2 bases to trimming and J lost 6 bases; unmatched junction nucleotides: 5. CDR3 length: 15 residues. For the CDR3, the DNA is TGCGCCAGCAGCTTCGGAGACAGGGGGCCCAATGAGCAGTTCTTC. Encoded protein: CASSFGDRGPNEQFF.

The chain employs TRBV2 and TRBJ2-7; 11 nucleotides match TRBD2. The V gene end was trimmed by 1 base and the J gene end by 4 bases; junction bases not matched to a gene: 0. Germline assignment: CDR1 SNHLY and CDR2 FYNNEI. CDR3 length: 14 amino acids. CDR3 bases: TGTGCCAGCAGTGAAGGGACTAGCGGGTACGAGCAGTACTTC. This encodes CASSEGTSGYEQYF. Full variable domain (remainder filled in from reference TRBV2 and TRBJ2-7): EPEVTQTPSHQVTQMGQEVILRCVPISNHLYFYWYRQILGQKVEFLVSFYNNEISEKSEIFDDQFSVERPDGSNFTLKIRSTKLEDSAMYFCASSEGTSGYEQYFGPGTRLTVT.

This clone was counted ten times or more. V gene TRBV2 combines with J gene TRBJ2-1, with TRBD2 matching 13 bases. V was clipped by 4 bases and J by 7 bases; unmatched bases: 4. From germline, CDR1 is SNHLY and CDR2 FYNNEI. This CDR3 contains 15 residues. The CDR3 coding sequence is TGTGCCAGCAGTGTTGAGACTAGCGGGAGGAATGAGCAGTTCTTC. It yields the protein CASSVETSGRNEQFF.